This T cell receptor beta chain was found in a study of blood T cell repertoires in COVID-19. The overall study: The United States, Italy and Spain provided the acute and convalescent COVID-19 samples. PBMCs, B-cell-depleted T cells, or T cells provided the cDNA or gDNA that made up the material.

Germline assignment: CDR1 MNHNY and CDR2 SVGAGI (reference sequence). The CDR3 length is 18 residues. V shed 5 bases and J 1 base; nucleotides not matched to a gene: 9. Per the original methods: Amplification of reference gene primers provided the estimated nucleated cell counts. The table came from immunoSEQ multiplex PCR; TCRdb's copy has only in-frame clones and leaves some out. D and trimming come from the DNA, and the V and J calls and clone size come from that table. The repertoire includes approximately 180,000 clones, 80% to 90% of them detected once, and more than 2.5% sits in the top ten. Material for sequencing was peripheral blood. The TCR originated in a man aged 55 to 70 with acute or convalescent COVID-19. V usage is TRBV6-6 and J usage is TRBJ2-2; 11 bases fit TRBD2. In nucleotides, the CDR3 is TGTGCCAGCAGTCCCCTCGGACTAGCGGGTCGGAACACCGGGGAGCTGTTTTTT. Translated: CASSPLGLAGRNTGELFF.